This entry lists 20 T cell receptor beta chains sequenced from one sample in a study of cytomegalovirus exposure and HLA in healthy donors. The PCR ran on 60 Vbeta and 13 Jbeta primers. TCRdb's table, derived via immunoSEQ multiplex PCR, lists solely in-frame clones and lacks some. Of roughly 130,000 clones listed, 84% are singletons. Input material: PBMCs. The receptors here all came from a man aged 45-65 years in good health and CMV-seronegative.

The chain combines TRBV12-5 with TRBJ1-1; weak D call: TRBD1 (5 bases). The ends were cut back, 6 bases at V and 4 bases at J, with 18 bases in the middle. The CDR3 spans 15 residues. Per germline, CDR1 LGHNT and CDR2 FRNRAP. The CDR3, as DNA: TGTGCTAGTGGCTCCGTGGGGGGAGGTAGCACTGAAGCTTTCTTT. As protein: CASGSVGGGSTEAFF.

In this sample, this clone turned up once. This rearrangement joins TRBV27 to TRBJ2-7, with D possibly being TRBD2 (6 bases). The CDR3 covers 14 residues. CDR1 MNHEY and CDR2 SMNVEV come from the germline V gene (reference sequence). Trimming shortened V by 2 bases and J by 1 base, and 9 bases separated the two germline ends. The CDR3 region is CASSLGLASYEQYF. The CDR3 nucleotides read TGTGCCAGCAGTTTAGGGCTAGCGTCCTACGAGCAGTACTTC.

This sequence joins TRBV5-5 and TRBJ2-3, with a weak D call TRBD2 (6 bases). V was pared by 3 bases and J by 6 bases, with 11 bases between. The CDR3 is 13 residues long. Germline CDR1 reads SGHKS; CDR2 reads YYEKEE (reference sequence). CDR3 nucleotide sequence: TGTGCCAGCAGCTACGGGACTTCCGATACGCAGTATTTT. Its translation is CASSYGTSDTQYF. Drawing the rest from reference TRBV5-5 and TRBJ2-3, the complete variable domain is DAGVTQSPTHLIKTRGQQVTLRCSPISGHKSVSWYQQVLGQGPQFIFQYYEKEERGRGNFPDRFSARQFPNYSSELNVNALLLGDSALYLCASSYGTSDTQYFGPGTRLTVL.

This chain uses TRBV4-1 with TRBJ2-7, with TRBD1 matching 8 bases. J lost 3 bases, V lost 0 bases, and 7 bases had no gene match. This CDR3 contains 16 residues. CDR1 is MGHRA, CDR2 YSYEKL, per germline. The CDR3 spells CASSQDSGTGYYEQYF. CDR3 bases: TGCGCCAGCAGCCAAGACTCCGGGACAGGATACTACGAGCAGTACTTC.

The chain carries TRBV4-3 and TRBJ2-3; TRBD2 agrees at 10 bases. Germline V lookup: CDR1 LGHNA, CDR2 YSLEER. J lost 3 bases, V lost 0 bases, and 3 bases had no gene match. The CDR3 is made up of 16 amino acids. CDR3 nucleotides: TGCGCCAGCAGCCAAGATGGAGCGGGGGGGACAGATACGCAGTATTTT. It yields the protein CASSQDGAGGTDTQYF.

CDR3 DNA sequence: TGTGCCAGCAGCCAAGATGCACGGGAGCAGTTCTTC. Residues: CASSQDAREQFF. V gene TRBV4-2 combines with J gene TRBJ2-1; D not certain. The CDR3 consists of 12 residues. The V gene lost 0 bases and the J gene lost 10 bases, with 7 bases spanning the gap. Germline assignment: CDR1 LGHNA and CDR2 YNFKEQ.

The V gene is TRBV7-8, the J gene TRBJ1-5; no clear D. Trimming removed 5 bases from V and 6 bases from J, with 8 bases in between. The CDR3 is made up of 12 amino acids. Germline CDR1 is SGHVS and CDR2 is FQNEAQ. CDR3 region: CASSPGSQPQHF. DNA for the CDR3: TGTGCCAGCAGCCCGGGGAGTCAGCCCCAGCATTTT.

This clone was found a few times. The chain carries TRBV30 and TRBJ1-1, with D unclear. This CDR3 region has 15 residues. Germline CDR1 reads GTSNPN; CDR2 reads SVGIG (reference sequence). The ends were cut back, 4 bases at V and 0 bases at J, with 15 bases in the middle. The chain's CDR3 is CAWKLSKRLNTEAFF. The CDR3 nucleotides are TGTGCCTGGAAGTTGAGTAAGCGTCTGAACACTGAAGCTTTCTTT.

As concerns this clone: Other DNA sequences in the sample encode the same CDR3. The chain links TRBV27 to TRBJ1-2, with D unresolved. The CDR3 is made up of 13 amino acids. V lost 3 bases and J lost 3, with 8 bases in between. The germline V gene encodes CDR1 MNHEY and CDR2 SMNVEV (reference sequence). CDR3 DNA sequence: TGTGCCAGCAGTTTCGGTCAAGACTATGGCTACACCTTC. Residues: CASSFGQDYGYTF.

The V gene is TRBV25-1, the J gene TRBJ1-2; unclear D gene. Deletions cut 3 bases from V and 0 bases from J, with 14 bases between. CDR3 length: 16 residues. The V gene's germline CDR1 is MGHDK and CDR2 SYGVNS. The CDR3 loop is CASSDTRLATNYGYTF. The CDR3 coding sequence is TGTGCCAGCAGTGATACCAGACTAGCCACTAACTATGGCTACACCTTC.

In nucleotides, the CDR3 is TGTGCCAGCAGCCAAGACAGGGGGCCCACAGATACGCAGTATTTT. It is translated as CASSQDRGPTDTQYF. The genes are TRBV4-2 and TRBJ2-3, with TRBD1 identical over 8 bases. V gave up 0 bases and J gave up 2 bases; unmatched junction bases: 1. Germline-derived CDR1 and CDR2 are LGHNA and YNFKEQ. There are 15 residues in the CDR3.

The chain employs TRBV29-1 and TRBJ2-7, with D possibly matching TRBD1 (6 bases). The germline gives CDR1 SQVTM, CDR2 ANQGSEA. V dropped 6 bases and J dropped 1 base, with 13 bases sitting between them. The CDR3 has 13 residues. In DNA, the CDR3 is TGCAGCGTGAGGACAGCCCGATCCTACGAGCAGTACTTC. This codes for CSVRTARSYEQYF.

The CDR3 reads CASTPGTEAFF. CDR3 sequence (DNA): TGTGCCAGCACCCCCGGCACTGAAGCTTTCTTT. The chain uses TRBV7-9 and TRBJ1-1, with D unclear. Germline loops: CDR1 SEHNR, CDR2 FQNEAQ (reference sequence). V shed 7 bases and J shed 4 bases, with 7 bases lying between them. The CDR3 is made up of 11 amino acids.

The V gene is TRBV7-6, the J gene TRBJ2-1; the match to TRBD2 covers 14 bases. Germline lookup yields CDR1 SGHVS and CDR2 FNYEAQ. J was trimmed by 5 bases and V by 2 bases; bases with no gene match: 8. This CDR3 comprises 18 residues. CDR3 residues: CASSLRSGLAGDDNEQFF. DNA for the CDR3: TGTGCCAGCAGCTTACGGTCGGGACTAGCGGGGGACGACAATGAGCAGTTCTTC.

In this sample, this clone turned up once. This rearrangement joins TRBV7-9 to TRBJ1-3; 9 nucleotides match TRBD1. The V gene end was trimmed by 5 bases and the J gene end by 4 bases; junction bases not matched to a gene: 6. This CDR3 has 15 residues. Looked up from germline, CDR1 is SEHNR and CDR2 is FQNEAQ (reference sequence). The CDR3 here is CASSARTGVGNTIYF. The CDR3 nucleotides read TGTGCCAGCAGCGCGAGGACAGGGGTCGGAAACACCATATATTTT.

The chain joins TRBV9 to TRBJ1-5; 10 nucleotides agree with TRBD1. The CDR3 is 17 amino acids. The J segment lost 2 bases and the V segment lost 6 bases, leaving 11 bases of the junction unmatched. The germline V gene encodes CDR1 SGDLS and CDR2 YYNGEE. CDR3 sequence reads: CASNNDRGRRGNQPQHF. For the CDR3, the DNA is TGTGCCAGCAATAACGACAGGGGGCGCAGAGGCAATCAGCCCCAGCATTTT.

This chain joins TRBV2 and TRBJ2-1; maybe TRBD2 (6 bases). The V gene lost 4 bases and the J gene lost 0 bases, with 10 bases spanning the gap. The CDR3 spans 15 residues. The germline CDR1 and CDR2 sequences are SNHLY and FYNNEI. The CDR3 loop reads CASSAGGASYNEQFF. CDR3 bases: TGTGCCAGCAGTGCGGGCGGGGCCTCCTACAATGAGCAGTTCTTC.

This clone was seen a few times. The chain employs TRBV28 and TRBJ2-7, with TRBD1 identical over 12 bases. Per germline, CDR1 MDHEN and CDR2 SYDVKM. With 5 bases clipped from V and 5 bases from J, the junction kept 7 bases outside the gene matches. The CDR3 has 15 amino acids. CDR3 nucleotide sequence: TGTGCCAGCAGTACCTGGGGACAGGGGGCAGACGAGCAGTACTTC. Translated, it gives CASSTWGQGADEQYF. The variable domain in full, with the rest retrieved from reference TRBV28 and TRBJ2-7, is DVKVTQSSRYLVKRTGEKVFLECVQDMDHENMFWYRQDPGLGLRLIYFSYDVKMKEKGDIPEGYSVSREKKERFSLILESASTNQTSMYLCASSTWGQGADEQYFGPGTRLTVT.

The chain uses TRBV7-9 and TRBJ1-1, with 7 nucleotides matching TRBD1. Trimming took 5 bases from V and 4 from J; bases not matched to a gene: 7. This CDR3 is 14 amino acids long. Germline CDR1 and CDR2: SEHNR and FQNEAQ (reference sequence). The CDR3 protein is CASSGTNRGTEAFF. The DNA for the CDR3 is TGTGCCAGCAGCGGAACGAACAGGGGCACTGAAGCTTTCTTT.

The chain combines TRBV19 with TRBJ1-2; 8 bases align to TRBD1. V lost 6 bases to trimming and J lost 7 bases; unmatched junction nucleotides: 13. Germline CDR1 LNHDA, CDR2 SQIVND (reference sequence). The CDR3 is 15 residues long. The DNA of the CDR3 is TGTGCCAGTAGCTCATCCTACAGGGGGGAGAGTGGCTACACCTTC. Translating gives CASSSSYRGESGYTF. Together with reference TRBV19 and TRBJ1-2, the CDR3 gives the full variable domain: DGGITQSPKYLFRKEGQNVTLSCEQNLNHDAMYWYRQDPGQGLRLIYYSQIVNDFQKGDIAEGYSVSREKKESFPLTVTSAQKNPTAFYLCASSSSYRGESGYTFGSGTRLTVV.